The 32 T cell receptor beta chains reported below all come from one sample, sequenced in a study of blood T cell repertoires in COVID-19. Using immunoSEQ multiplex PCR, the repertoire was profiled, and TCRdb retains in-frame clones only, with some absent. Among some 270,000 clones listed, 80% to 90% were seen once. The sequenced sample was peripheral blood. These receptor sequences come from a woman in her 70s with acute or convalescent COVID-19.

The J gene is TRBJ1-6, the V gene TRBV4-1, with unresolved D. Deletions cut 5 bases from V and 9 bases from J, with 11 bases between. The CDR3 runs to 13 residues. The V gene's germline CDR1 is MGHRA and CDR2 YSYEKL. The CDR3 sequence: CASSEAAGSPLHF. Written as DNA, the CDR3 is TGCGCCAGCAGCGAAGCCGCCGGTTCACCCCTCCACTTT.

This clone turned up a few times. CDR3 amino acids: CASSFRVYEQYF. Written as DNA, the CDR3 is TGTGCCAGCAGTTTTCGGGTCTACGAGCAGTACTTC. The rearrangement uses TRBV12-3 or TRBV12-4 and TRBJ2-7; the D is unclear. Trimming pared 3 bases from V and 3 bases from J, leaving 6 bases between. The CDR3 loop spans 12 amino acids.

CDR3 protein: CASSGSGAAQETQYF. The CDR3 bases are TGTGCCAGCAGCGGAAGCGGGGCAGCACAAGAGACCCAGTACTTC. The gene calls are TRBV2 and TRBJ2-5, with 7 bases that match TRBD2. Looked up from germline, CDR1 is SNHLY and CDR2 is FYNNEI. CDR3 length: 15 residues. Trimming cost V 6 bases and J 2 bases; bases outside gene matches: 9.

The chain links TRBV11-1 to TRBJ2-7, with 8 nucleotides matching TRBD2. The ends lost 5 bases at V and 2 bases at J; junction bases unmatched: 2. CDR1 is SGHAT, CDR2 FQDESV, per germline (reference sequence). The CDR3 runs 13 residues. CDR3 nucleotides: TGTGCCAGCAGCCCGGGACTAGCCTACGAGCAGTACTTC. This encodes CASSPGLAYEQYF.

The genes are TRBV24-1 and TRBJ2-5; 8 bases agree with TRBD2. This CDR3 is 16 amino acids long. With V trimmed by 4 bases and J by 3 bases, 9 bases remained unmatched. Germline lookup yields CDR1 KGHDR and CDR2 SFDVKD. The CDR3 loop reads CATSDPNLGLEETQYF. Here the CDR3 DNA reads TGTGCCACCAGTGACCCGAACTTGGGACTAGAAGAGACCCAGTACTTC.

This clone was detected once. The J gene is TRBJ1-5, the V gene TRBV19; 7 bases line up with TRBD1. Trimming removed 4 bases from V and 2 bases from J; junction bases left unmatched: 20. The CDR3 totals 20 residues. Germline V lookup: CDR1 LNHDA, CDR2 SQIVND (reference sequence). The CDR3 DNA is TGTGCCAGTAGTACGCCCTCACCCGACAGGGCGCGTGGAGGCAATCAGCCCCAGCATTTT. Amino acids: CASSTPSPDRARGGNQPQHF.

The rearrangement uses TRBV5-1 and TRBJ2-5, with TRBD2 matching over 12 bases. The CDR3 is made up of 17 amino acids. Germline V lookup: CDR1 SGHRS, CDR2 YFSETQ. Losses at the gene ends were 4 bases for V and 5 bases for J; bases not matched to a gene: 12. For the CDR3, the DNA is TGCGCCAGCAGCAGCGGACCTAGCGGGGGGGCACGGGAGACCCAGTACTTC. Amino acid sequence: CASSSGPSGGARETQYF. The variable domain in full, with the rest retrieved from reference TRBV5-1 and TRBJ2-5, is KAGVTQTPRYLIKTRGQQVTLSCSPISGHRSVSWYQQTPGQGLQFLFEYFSETQRNKGNFPGRFSGRQFSNSRSEMNVSTLELGDSALYLCASSSGPSGGARETQYFGPGTRLLVL.

The CDR3 reads CASSERGRGAYNEQFF. In DNA form, the CDR3 reads TGTGCCAGCAGTGAGCGAGGGAGAGGTGCCTACAATGAGCAGTTCTTC. The chain links TRBV6-1 to TRBJ2-1; D might be TRBD2 (5 bases). V was clipped by 3 bases and J by 2 bases, with 14 bases between them. The CDR3 has 16 residues. The germline V gene has CDR1 MNHNS and CDR2 SASEGT.

In DNA form, the CDR3 reads TGTGCCAGCAGTGAAGCTCGGTTGGGACAGGGGGCAAGAAGCTCCTACAATGAGCAGTTCTTC. It is translated as CASSEARLGQGARSSYNEQFF. The V and J genes are TRBV6-1 and TRBJ2-1, with TRBD1 identical over 12 bases. V was pared by 0 bases and J by 0 bases, with 12 bases of the junction left unmatched. Germline V gives CDR1 MNHNS, CDR2 SASEGT. The CDR3 consists of 21 residues.

The chain links TRBV3-1 (or the pseudogene TRBV3-2) to TRBJ1-2; D is unclear. Trimming took 6 bases from V and 5 from J, leaving 19 bases between them. Looked up from germline, CDR1 is LGHDT and CDR2 is YNNKEL (reference sequence). This CDR3 comprises 15 residues. Written as DNA, the CDR3 is TGTGCCAGCAGTCCAGAGAGGGTTACGGGATATGGCTACACCTTC. This gives the protein CASSPERVTGYGYTF.

The CDR3 sequence: CASNLGGPRNTEAFF. CDR3 coding DNA: TGTGCCAGCAACCTGGGAGGGCCTAGAAACACTGAAGCTTTCTTT. V is TRBV13 and J is TRBJ1-1; D uncertain. Trimming shortened V by 7 bases and J by 2 bases, and 17 bases separated the two germline ends. From germline, CDR1 is PRHDT and CDR2 FYEKMQ (reference sequence). The CDR3 has 15 residues.

The chain carries TRBV7-9 and TRBJ2-7; 8 positions agree with TRBD1. Germline V gene sequence: CDR1 SEHNR, CDR2 FQNEAQ (reference sequence). This CDR3 comprises 14 residues. The V segment lost 5 bases and the J segment 0 bases; nucleotides outside the gene matches: 3. The CDR3: CASSGQGTSYEQYF. In DNA form, the CDR3 reads TGTGCCAGCAGCGGACAGGGAACCTCCTACGAGCAGTACTTC.

This clone was seen just once. V is TRBV13 and J is TRBJ1-1; possibly TRBD1 for D (5 bases). This CDR3 spans 14 amino acids. Germline assignment: CDR1 PRHDT and CDR2 FYEKMQ (reference sequence). Trimming removed 5 bases from V and 1 base from J, with 11 bases in between. This CDR3 is CASSVATANTEAFF. DNA for the CDR3: TGTGCCAGCAGCGTCGCGACAGCGAACACTGAAGCTTTCTTT.

The chain employs TRBV3-1 (or the pseudogene TRBV3-2) and TRBJ2-1, with D perhaps matching TRBD2 (5 bases). V lost 7 bases and J lost 4, with 20 bases in between. This CDR3 has 16 residues. The germline CDR1 and CDR2 sequences are LGHDT and YNNKEL (reference sequence). The CDR3 region has the DNA TGTGCCAGCACCCCTGAACCCGGACTGTCGTACAATGAGCAGTTCTTC. This gives the protein CASTPEPGLSYNEQFF.

This clone was seen more than once but under ten times. The chain is built from TRBV7-8 and TRBJ2-7; D is ambiguous. This CDR3 is built from 11 residues. Looked up from germline, CDR1 is SGHVS and CDR2 is FQNEAQ. V lost 5 bases, J lost 2 bases, and 4 bases lay in between. The CDR3 DNA sequence: TGTGCCAGCAGCCCCGCCTACGAGCAGTACTTC. Residues: CASSPAYEQYF.

This chain uses TRBV6-5 with TRBJ2-5; 10 nucleotides line up with TRBD1. Germline trimming cut 6 bases from V and 5 bases from J; bases unmatched to any gene: 9. The CDR3 covers 15 residues. CDR1 and CDR2 (germline): MNHEY, SVGAGI. The CDR3 loop is CASSRPGQGTETQYF. In DNA form, the CDR3 reads TGTGCCAGCAGCAGACCGGGACAGGGGACGGAGACCCAGTACTTC.

This clone was seen a single time. The J gene is TRBJ1-2, the V gene TRBV29-1; D unresolved. The V gene lost 7 bases and the J gene lost 6 bases, with 6 bases spanning the gap. This CDR3 comprises 9 residues. Germline loops: CDR1 SQVTM, CDR2 ANQGSEA. The CDR3 DNA sequence: TGCAGCGCCGGGGATGGCTACACCTTC. It is translated as CSAGDGYTF.

This chain connects TRBV19 to TRBJ2-3; 8 positions match TRBD1. V gave up 5 bases and J gave up 6 bases; unmatched junction bases: 13. The length of the CDR3 is 16 residues. CDR1 and CDR2 (germline): LNHDA, SQIVND (reference sequence). In nucleotides, the CDR3 is TGTGCCAGTAGTGACCGCCGGGACAGGACAAGGGATACGCAGTATTTT. Its translation is CASSDRRDRTRDTQYF.

The chain combines TRBV7-3 with TRBJ1-2; D might be TRBD1 (5 bases). From germline, CDR1 is SGHTA and CDR2 FQGTGA. CDR3 length: 14 residues. Trimming shortened V by 5 bases and J by 8 bases, and 18 bases separated the two germline ends. The CDR3 loop is CASSPPGGTAGYTF. The CDR3 nucleotides read TGTGCCAGCAGCCCACCCGGGGGGACCGCCGGCTACACCTTC.

The chain recombines TRBV11-3 with TRBJ2-1; the match to TRBD1 covers 10 bases. The CDR3 sequence is 16 residues long. Germline-derived CDR1 and CDR2 are SGHNT and YENEEA. The V and J ends lost 1 base and 5 bases, in that order; junction bases with no gene match: 5. CDR3 amino acids: CASSLGRGTGDNEQFF. Here the CDR3 DNA reads TGTGCCAGCAGCTTAGGTAGGGGGACAGGGGACAATGAGCAGTTCTTC.

The chain combines TRBV6-5 with TRBJ1-4, with 7 bases aligning to TRBD1. CDR1 is MNHEY and CDR2 is SVGAGI in the germline V gene. V trimming: 4 bases; J trimming: 7 bases; junction bases outside the gene matches: 6. This CDR3 is 14 amino acids long. The CDR3 region has the DNA TGTGCCAGCAGTTTCGACAGGGCAGGTGAAAAACTGTTTTTT. This translates into CASSFDRAGEKLFF.

V and J are TRBV30 and TRBJ1-4; 7 bases align to TRBD1. This CDR3 contains 14 residues. The V segment lost 2 bases and the J segment 7 bases; nucleotides outside the gene matches: 7. Germline V CDR1 and CDR2: GTSNPN, SVGIG (reference sequence). The CDR3 loop reads CAWSTGAGGEKLFF. CDR3 nucleotides: TGTGCCTGGAGTACAGGGGCGGGGGGTGAAAAACTGTTTTTT.

The genes are TRBV2 and TRBJ1-4; no clear D. In germline, CDR1 is SNHLY, CDR2 FYNNEI. This CDR3 is built from 13 residues. Trimming removed 7 bases from V and 7 bases from J, with 13 bases in between. For the CDR3, the DNA is TGTGCCAGCACCCCCGCGGGCGGTGAAAAACTGTTTTTT. This translates into CASTPAGGEKLFF.

The V call is TRBV5-1, the J call TRBJ1-1, with D tentatively TRBD1 (5 bases). CDR3 length: 14 residues. V was trimmed by 1 base and J by 7 bases, leaving 14 bases between them. Germline-derived CDR1 and CDR2 are SGHRS and YFSETQ. CDR3: CASSLSGGVDEAFF. The CDR3 DNA sequence: TGCGCCAGCAGCTTGTCCGGGGGGGTGGATGAAGCTTTCTTT.

This sequence joins TRBV18 and TRBJ1-5; D is unresolved. CDR1 is KGHSH, CDR2 LQKENI, per germline. The CDR3 is 15 amino acids. V shed 0 bases and J shed 10 bases, with 16 bases lying between them. The CDR3 region is CASSPPGRVTSPQHF. The CDR3 DNA follows: TGTGCCAGCTCACCACCTGGTCGGGTCACCTCCCCCCAGCATTTT.

The V call is TRBV11-2, the J call TRBJ1-3; TRBD1 aligns across 8 bases. Trimming removed 4 bases from V and 0 bases from J; junction bases left unmatched: 8. This CDR3 has 17 residues. Germline V gene data show CDR1 as SGHAT and CDR2 as FQNNGV. CDR3 coding DNA: TGTGCCAGCAGCTGGGGATCAGGGACAGGCTCTGGAAACACCATATATTTT. Translating it yields CASSWGSGTGSGNTIYF. Using reference TRBV11-2 and TRBJ1-3 for the parts outside the CDR3, the full variable domain is EAGVAQSPRYKIIEKRQSVAFWCNPISGHATLYWYQQILGQGPKLLIQFQNNGVVDDSQLPKDRFSAERLKGVDSTLKIQPAKLEDSAVYLCASSWGSGTGSGNTIYFGEGSWLTVV.

The J gene is TRBJ1-2, the V gene TRBV30; D gene ambiguous. Germline assignment: CDR1 GTSNPN and CDR2 SVGIG (reference sequence). This CDR3 has 11 residues. The V and J ends lost 3 bases and 8 bases respectively, with 10 bases between them. In nucleotides, the CDR3 is TGTGCCTGGAGCTCCCGAGTAGGCTACACCTTC. The encoded protein is CAWSSRVGYTF.

The genes are TRBV27 and TRBJ1-6; TRBD1 aligns across 7 bases. After removal of 6 bases from V and 4 bases from J, the junction contained 6 bases not matched to a gene. The germline gives CDR1 MNHEY, CDR2 SMNVEV (reference sequence). There are 15 residues in the CDR3. CDR3 loop: CASREQGNYNSPLHF. The CDR3 coding sequence is TGTGCCAGCAGAGAACAGGGGAATTATAATTCACCCCTCCACTTT.

This chain links TRBV5-1 with TRBJ1-2; TRBD1 matches at 9 bases. V lost 0 bases to trimming and J lost 8 bases; unmatched junction nucleotides: 2. There are 13 residues in the CDR3. Germline V CDR1 and CDR2: SGHRS, YFSETQ. The CDR3 reads CASSLGQGEGYTF. In DNA form, the CDR3 reads TGCGCCAGCAGCTTGGGACAGGGGGAAGGCTACACCTTC.

In its sample, this clone was seen a few times. CDR3 sequence reads: CASSFGDREYEQYF. The CDR3 DNA is TGTGCCAGCAGCTTTGGGGACAGGGAATACGAGCAGTACTTC. The chain employs TRBV27 and TRBJ2-7, with TRBD1 matching 9 bases. The length of the CDR3 is 14 residues. Trimming cost V 6 bases and J 4 bases; bases outside gene matches: 7. CDR1 is MNHEY and CDR2 is SMNVEV in the germline V gene (reference sequence).

This clone has just one count. V is TRBV10-3 and J is TRBJ2-2, with D possibly matching TRBD1 (6 bases). The length of the CDR3 is 18 residues. Trimming pared 4 bases from V and 1 base from J, leaving 19 bases between. CDR1 and CDR2 from the germline V gene are ENHRY and SYGVKD. CDR3 DNA: TGTGCCATCAGTGGGCCCGCCCCCCACAGGGTGAACACCGGGGAGCTGTTTTTT. Translating it yields CAISGPAPHRVNTGELFF.

V and J are TRBV29-1 and TRBJ1-2; D may be TRBD1 (5 bases). Trimming left V 5 bases short and J 2 bases short, with 9 bases between. There are 12 residues in the CDR3. Germline CDR1 and CDR2: SQVTM and ANQGSEA. The CDR3 nucleotides are TGCAGCGTTTCCGCAGGGAACTATGGCTACACCTTC. It codes for CSVSAGNYGYTF.